This TCR beta chain was identified during a study of CD8+ T cells in alopecia areata. The authors extracted RNA and reverse transcribed it into cDNA as the sequencing template. Using immunoSEQ multiplex PCR, the repertoire was profiled, and TCRdb retains in-frame clones only, with some absent. The sample carries 150,000 to 200,000 clones, approximately 56% recorded once. Germline V CDR1 and CDR2: MDHEN, SYDVKM. V dropped 7 bases and J dropped 8 bases, with 14 bases sitting between them. The CDR3 is made up of 12 amino acids. Treatment of the sample: oral pan-JAK inhibitor, 5-10 mg twice daily. The TCR comes from a human donor with alopecia areata. The J gene is TRBJ1-1, the V gene TRBV28; D gene uncertain. The sequenced sample was CD4+ T cells sorted from blood, obtained at week 4, from a patient treated with tofacitinib. This chain's CDR3 is CASTEVSQEAFF. The CDR3 DNA is TGTGCCAGCACCGAGGTTTCTCAAGAAGCTTTCTTT. Using reference TRBV28 and TRBJ1-1 for the parts outside the CDR3, the full variable domain is DVKVTQSSRYLVKRTGEKVFLECVQDMDHENMFWYRQDPGLGLRLIYFSYDVKMKEKGDIPEGYSVSREKKERFSLILESASTNQTSMYLCASTEVSQEAFFGQGTRLTVV.